These 27 T cell receptor beta chains came from one sample sequenced in a study of T cell responses to AZD1222 COVID-19 vaccine. Profiling relied on immunoSEQ multiplex PCR, and the TCRdb table lists in-frame clones only, not all of them. Altogether about 150,000 clones are present, roughly 89% being singletons, with the ten largest covering 5%. Sample: peripheral blood, taken on day 0 of AZD1222 vaccination. These receptors were collected from an adult in good health.

The chain is built from TRBV7-2 and TRBJ2-1; D gene unclear. The V gene's germline CDR1 is SGHTA and CDR2 FQGNSA. Trimming stripped 5 bases from V and 0 bases from J, with 8 bases between. CDR3 length: 14 amino acids. In DNA, the CDR3 is TGTGCCAGCAGCCCCGTAGGCTCCTACAATGAGCAGTTCTTC. It yields the protein CASSPVGSYNEQFF.

This clone was seen once. The chain is built from TRBV14 and TRBJ2-1, with TRBD2 identical over 11 bases. Germline CDR1 and CDR2: SGHDN and FVKESK. There are 17 residues in the CDR3. V shed 4 bases and J 7 bases; nucleotides not matched to a gene: 12. Here the CDR3 DNA reads TGTGCCAGCAGCCCCCGCCTTACTAGCGGGAGTAAAAATGAGCAGTTCTTC. It codes for CASSPRLTSGSKNEQFF.

The CDR3 nucleotides read TGTGCCAGCAGTGAATACCGGGAGACCCAGTACTTC. Protein: CASSEYRETQYF. The genes are TRBV2 and TRBJ2-5; D ambiguous. The CDR3 runs 12 residues. Germline V gene sequence: CDR1 SNHLY, CDR2 FYNNEI. Trimming cost V 2 bases and J 5 bases, with 6 bases left between them.

The chain is built from TRBV13 and TRBJ2-7; 8 bases match TRBD2. The CDR3 sequence is 13 residues long. V was clipped by 0 bases and J by 6 bases; unmatched bases: 1. CDR1 is PRHDT, CDR2 FYEKMQ, per germline (reference sequence). CDR3 sequence (DNA): TGTGCCAGCAGCTTAGGGACTAGCGTCGAGCAGTACTTC. The encoded protein is CASSLGTSVEQYF.

The chain uses TRBV18 and TRBJ2-5, with TRBD2 matching 11 bases. The germline CDR1 and CDR2 sequences are KGHSH and LQKENI. V shed 3 bases and J 1 base; nucleotides not matched to a gene: 4. The length of the CDR3 is 16 residues. The CDR3 region is CASSPLAGGSQETQYF. CDR3 nucleotides: TGTGCCAGCTCACCTTTAGCGGGAGGGTCCCAAGAGACCCAGTACTTC.

The J gene is TRBJ2-7, the V gene TRBV6-2 or TRBV6-3; 10 bases align to TRBD1. The CDR3 is 16 amino acids. V lost 0 bases and J lost 2; bases outside the gene matches: 4. The germline CDR1 and CDR2 sequences are MNHEY and SVGEGT. The CDR3 DNA reads TGTGCCAGCAGTTACTCTAAGGGACAGGGGACCTACGAGCAGTACTTC. Its translation: CASSYSKGQGTYEQYF.

The CDR3 DNA is TGTGCCAGCAGCTCGAGGACCCAAGGCTCTGGAAACACCATATATTTT. This gives the protein CASSSRTQGSGNTIYF. The genes are TRBV5-4 and TRBJ1-3; D unresolved. The CDR3 is 16 amino acids. Per germline, CDR1 SGHNT and CDR2 YYREEE (reference sequence). Trimming took off 3 bases at V and 0 bases at J, with 13 bases between the two ends.

This sequence joins TRBV28 and TRBJ2-7; no firm D call. The ends were cut back, 8 bases at V and 4 bases at J, with 15 bases in the middle. The CDR3 consists of 13 residues. Germline V gene sequence: CDR1 MDHEN, CDR2 SYDVKM. CDR3 DNA sequence: TGTGCCAGCGAAAACAGTAACCTTTACGAGCAGTACTTC. Amino acid sequence: CASENSNLYEQYF.

This clone was seen only once. The chain links TRBV4-2 to TRBJ1-1; no clear D. Germline V gene lookup returns CDR1 LGHNA and CDR2 YNFKEQ. Trimming stripped 1 base from V and 7 bases from J, with 13 bases between. This CDR3 region has 14 residues. The CDR3 DNA follows: TGTGCCAGCAGCCAAGGAGGGTTGGCAAATGAAGCTTTCTTT. Residues: CASSQGGLANEAFF.

The chain joins TRBV5-8 to TRBJ1-1, with 9 bases lining up with TRBD1. Looked up from germline, CDR1 is SGHTS and CDR2 is YDEGEE. CDR3 length equals 15 residues. The J segment lost 4 bases and the V segment lost 2 bases, leaving 6 bases of the junction unmatched. The CDR3 DNA follows: TGTGCCAGCAGCTTCAGACAGGGGGAGGGCACTGAAGCTTTCTTT. Protein sequence: CASSFRQGEGTEAFF.

The chain is built from TRBV27 and TRBJ2-7, with a weak D call TRBD1 (6 bases). Germline-derived CDR1 and CDR2 are MNHEY and SMNVEV (reference sequence). Trimming left V 3 bases short and J 5 bases short, with 11 bases between. This CDR3 is 13 amino acids long. As DNA, the CDR3 is TGTGCCAGCAGTTTCCAACAGGGCGACGAGCAGTACTTC. Amino acid sequence: CASSFQQGDEQYF.

This chain connects TRBV19 to TRBJ1-3, with TRBD1 matching over 9 bases. This CDR3 is built from 15 residues. Losses at the gene ends were 5 bases for V and 0 bases for J; bases not matched to a gene: 2. Looked up from germline, CDR1 is LNHDA and CDR2 is SQIVND (reference sequence). The CDR3 nucleotides are TGTGCCAGTAGTGGGACAGGGAGCTCTGGAAACACCATATATTTT. Protein product: CASSGTGSSGNTIYF.

This chain joins TRBV18 and TRBJ1-3, with D unresolved. The CDR3 is 16 amino acids. Trimming pared 3 bases from V and 0 bases from J, leaving 12 bases between. The germline V gene encodes CDR1 KGHSH and CDR2 LQKENI. The DNA for the CDR3 is TGTGCCAGCTCACCGGCCAGATTAAACTCTGGAAACACCATATATTTT. The encoded protein is CASSPARLNSGNTIYF.

The rearrangement links TRBV27 to TRBJ1-2; 9 nucleotides agree with TRBD1. V lost 7 bases, J lost 0 bases, and 3 bases stayed unmatched. The germline gives CDR1 MNHEY, CDR2 SMNVEV (reference sequence). This CDR3 region has 14 residues. The CDR3 nucleotides read TGTGCCAGCAAACAGGGGGCAACTAACTATGGCTACACCTTC. Its translation: CASKQGATNYGYTF.

This chain joins TRBV9 and TRBJ2-7; 13 nucleotides agree with TRBD2. Per germline, CDR1 SGDLS and CDR2 YYNGEE. The CDR3 consists of 15 residues. The ends lost 0 bases at V and 5 bases at J; junction bases unmatched: 2. The CDR3 region is CASSVGGTSGDEQYF. The CDR3 DNA is TGTGCCAGCAGCGTAGGGGGGACTAGCGGGGACGAGCAGTACTTC.

CDR3 region: CASSLARGGTEAFF. CDR3 in DNA: TGTGCCAGCAGCTTGGCCAGGGGTGGCACTGAAGCTTTCTTT. The chain carries TRBV5-4 and TRBJ1-1; weak D call: TRBD1 (6 bases). The V gene lost 0 bases and the J gene lost 4 bases, with 10 bases spanning the gap. CDR3 length equals 14 residues. CDR1 and CDR2 (germline): SGHNT, YYREEE (reference sequence).

V and J are TRBV10-1 and TRBJ2-7, with D possibly TRBD2 on 6 matching bases. Per germline, CDR1 WNHNN and CDR2 SYGVQD (reference sequence). The V gene lost 3 bases and the J gene lost 3 bases, with 9 bases spanning the gap. This CDR3 contains 13 residues. CDR3 nucleotide sequence: TGCGCCAGCAGTGATCGCGGGGACTACGAGCAGTACTTC. It codes for CASSDRGDYEQYF.

The CDR3: CATSDGSYEQYF. The CDR3 nucleotides read TGTGCCACCAGTGACGGCTCCTACGAGCAGTACTTC. V gene TRBV24-1 combines with J gene TRBJ2-7, with D hard to call. Germline CDR1 and CDR2: KGHDR and SFDVKD. Trimming shortened V by 4 bases and J by 0 bases, and 3 bases separated the two germline ends. CDR3 length: 12 residues.

This clone has a handful of counts. The chain joins TRBV19 to TRBJ2-2; D is possibly TRBD1 (5 bases). The CDR3 runs 14 residues. V was cut by 3 bases and J by 4 bases, with 9 bases left in between. Germline CDR1 LNHDA, CDR2 SQIVND (reference sequence). The DNA for the CDR3 is TGTGCCAGTAGTATTGGACACATCACCGGGGAGCTGTTTTTT. Translating gives CASSIGHITGELFF.

V is TRBV28 and J is TRBJ1-2; D is ambiguous. V lost 2 bases and J lost 7, with 5 bases in between. This CDR3 has 11 residues. Germline loops: CDR1 MDHEN, CDR2 SYDVKM. CDR3 amino acids: CASSLGTGYTF. The CDR3 DNA follows: TGTGCCAGCAGTTTAGGAACTGGCTACACCTTC.

The chain has TRBV28 and TRBJ1-1; D call uncertain. The CDR3 spans 12 residues. V shed 1 base and J shed 13 bases, with 13 bases lying between them. Germline-derived CDR1 and CDR2 are MDHEN and SYDVKM. The CDR3 DNA reads TGTGCCAGCAGTTTATCCCGGGCTGGCGGTTTCTTT. Translated: CASSLSRAGGFF.

This clone was detected only once. The chain has TRBV6-2 or TRBV6-3 and TRBJ2-1; D gene unclear. The length of the CDR3 is 16 residues. CDR1 is MNHEY and CDR2 is SVGEGT in the germline V gene. V lost 2 bases to trimming and J lost 3 bases, with 14 bases between them. The CDR3 sequence: CASSYAWRSIYNEQFF. The CDR3 DNA reads as TGTGCCAGCAGTTACGCCTGGCGAAGTATCTACAATGAGCAGTTCTTC.

V usage is TRBV28 and J usage is TRBJ2-1, with D perhaps TRBD2 (5 bases). Germline V gives CDR1 MDHEN, CDR2 SYDVKM. V was clipped by 2 bases and J by 3 bases, with 11 bases between them. This CDR3 is 15 amino acids long. CDR3 in amino acids: CASSLMVGDYNEQFF. The DNA of the CDR3 is TGTGCCAGCAGTTTAATGGTGGGAGACTACAATGAGCAGTTCTTC.

The chain couples TRBV5-6 to TRBJ2-3; 8 bases map to TRBD2. Germline CDR1 SGHDT, CDR2 YYEEEE. The CDR3 extends over 16 amino acids. Unmatched junction bases numbered 10, after V lost 4 bases and J lost 3 bases. This CDR3 is CASSHTSGRLTDTQYF. CDR3 coding DNA: TGTGCCAGCAGCCACACTAGCGGCCGATTGACAGATACGCAGTATTTT.

The rearrangement joins TRBV4-1 to TRBJ2-1, with TRBD2 matching over 10 bases. The CDR3 sequence is 17 residues long. V was pared by 4 bases and J by 4 bases, with 10 bases of the junction left unmatched. Germline V gene lookup returns CDR1 MGHRA and CDR2 YSYEKL. CDR3 DNA: TGCGCCAGCAGCCCTCCAGCGGGAGGGCCGAGATACAATGAGCAGTTCTTC. It codes for CASSPPAGGPRYNEQFF.

The chain recombines TRBV12-5 with TRBJ1-5; maybe TRBD1 (5 bases). CDR1 is LGHNT, CDR2 FRNRAP, per germline. The CDR3 is 12 residues long. V lost 3 bases to trimming and J lost 9 bases, with 9 bases between them. CDR3 sequence (DNA): TGTGCTAGTGGTTTCGACGGGGGGCCCCAGCATTTT. Translating gives CASGFDGGPQHF.

The chain recombines TRBV5-1 with TRBJ1-1, with TRBD1 as a possible D gene (5 bases). The CDR3 covers 16 residues. Trimming took off 4 bases at V and 3 bases at J, with 19 bases between the two ends. Per germline, CDR1 SGHRS and CDR2 YFSETQ. The chain's CDR3 is CASSPITGTGYTEAFF. The CDR3 nucleotides read TGCGCCAGCAGCCCGATTACCGGGACGGGGTACACTGAAGCTTTCTTT.